The present entry profiles one T cell receptor (beta chain) with its context. The data stem from a study of T cell repertoires in aging, cancer and after chemotherapy. V shed 6 bases and J shed 3 bases, with 15 bases lying between them. CDR1 MNHEY and CDR2 SVGAGI come from the germline V gene. CDR3 length: 14 residues. Peripheral blood genomic DNA, not sorted cells or RNA, was the template. A mixed TRB-A/B primer pool amplified rearranged TRB by multiplex touch-down PCR. TCRdb reanalysed the multiplex PCR reads using MiXCR and keeps one entry per CDR3 protein. The top ten clones hold about a third of a sample with fewer than 2,500 distinct CDR3 sequences, about 25% of them seen once.

The sample consisted of blood. This receptor was identified in a human donor with a solid tumor. This chain uses TRBV6-5 with TRBJ2-7; D is perhaps TRBD2 (6 bases). CDR3 DNA: TGTGCCAGCAGCCGTCTAGCGTATGGCTACGAGCAGTACTTC. This codes for CASSRLAYGYEQYF.